The 7 T cell receptor beta chains reported below all come from one sample, sequenced in a study of blood T cell repertoires in COVID-19. The data were produced by immunoSEQ multiplex PCR, yet TCRdb's version contains in-frame clones alone and is incomplete. Here the sample spans under 200,000 clones, approximately 84% being singletons. The sample consisted of PBMCs or T cells enriched from blood (not recorded which). All receptors come from a woman between 45 and 65 years old who had recovered from COVID-19.

V usage is TRBV19 and J usage is TRBJ2-5, with a weak D call TRBD1 (6 bases). Trimming took off 4 bases at V and 4 bases at J, with 13 bases between the two ends. The CDR3 is made up of 14 amino acids. The V gene's germline CDR1 is LNHDA and CDR2 SQIVND (reference sequence). This chain's CDR3 is CASSRQGRPETQYF. The DNA for the CDR3 is TGTGCCAGTAGTAGGCAGGGGCGACCAGAGACCCAGTACTTC.

V is TRBV19 and J is TRBJ2-7; TRBD2 agrees at 15 bases. Per germline, CDR1 LNHDA and CDR2 SQIVND (reference sequence). This CDR3 comprises 16 residues. Unmatched junction bases numbered 20, after V lost 11 bases and J lost 12 bases. CDR3 amino acids: CAHRGTSGRLQPGRYF. For the CDR3, the DNA is TGTGCCCATCGGGGGACTAGCGGGAGGCTCCAGCCCGGTCGGTACTTC.

This rearrangement joins TRBV2 to TRBJ2-1, with 8 bases matching TRBD2. With V trimmed by 8 bases and J by 8 bases, 14 bases remained unmatched. This CDR3 region has 15 residues. Germline V lookup: CDR1 SNHLY, CDR2 FYNNEI. CDR3 nucleotide sequence: TGTGCCAGCGGGGGGATAGCGGGGAGAGAGGATGAGCAGTTCTTC. Translating it yields CASGGIAGREDEQFF.

The chain carries TRBV7-2 and TRBJ2-1, with D tentatively TRBD2 (6 bases). Looked up from germline, CDR1 is SGHTA and CDR2 is FQGNSA. Trimming stripped 2 bases from V and 2 bases from J, with 13 bases between. The CDR3 loop spans 16 amino acids. The CDR3 nucleotides are TGTGCCAGCAGCTTAACCGGGAGTTACACCTACAATGAGCAGTTCTTC. This codes for CASSLTGSYTYNEQFF.

V is TRBV27 and J is TRBJ2-2, with 9 bases fitting TRBD1. V was clipped by 6 bases and J by 6 bases; unmatched bases: 8. CDR3 size: 15 residues. Looked up from germline, CDR1 is MNHEY and CDR2 is SMNVEV (reference sequence). The CDR3 DNA sequence: TGTGCCAGCAGGGGTGGGACAGGGACCGCCGGGGAGCTGTTTTTT. This translates into CASRGGTGTAGELFF.

The V and J genes are TRBV4-2 and TRBJ2-7, with 9 nucleotides matching TRBD2. This CDR3 comprises 16 residues. Germline lookup yields CDR1 LGHNA and CDR2 YNFKEQ. V gave up 2 bases and J gave up 5 bases; unmatched junction bases: 10. CDR3 coding DNA: TGTGCCAGCAGCCAATTAGTAGCGGGAGCAGGCCACGAGCAGTACTTC. This codes for CASSQLVAGAGHEQYF.

V is TRBV19 and J is TRBJ2-3; D is perhaps TRBD1 (8 bases). The germline V gene has CDR1 LNHDA and CDR2 SQIVND (reference sequence). The ends were cut back, 10 bases at V and 3 bases at J, with 26 bases in the middle. This CDR3 region has 17 residues. The CDR3 spells CATQASSGTGDTDTQYF. Written as DNA, the CDR3 is TGTGCCACCCAAGCGAGCAGCGGGACAGGTGATACAGATACGCAGTATTTT.